Following are 14 T cell receptor beta chains from one sample sequenced in a study of cytomegalovirus exposure and HLA in healthy donors. The PCR employed 60 Vbeta primers together with 13 Jbeta primers. This table comes from immunoSEQ multiplex PCR, and its TCRdb copy is limited to in-frame clones, with some not included. This sample has some 170,000 clones; roughly four fifths occur once, and the top ten carry around 10%. The specimen was PBMCs. The receptors were sampled from a man aged 50 to 59 in good health and CMV-seropositive.

In this sample, this clone turned up a few times. The genes are TRBV18 and TRBJ2-1; 7 bases are a match to TRBD1. Germline CDR1 KGHSH, CDR2 LQKENI. With 3 bases clipped from V and 0 bases from J, the junction kept 20 bases outside the gene matches. CDR3 length equals 21 residues. The CDR3 loop reads CASSPFVRTGSSLSSYNEQFF. In nucleotides, the CDR3 is TGTGCCAGCTCACCTTTCGTCCGGACAGGTAGTTCCCTGAGCTCCTACAATGAGCAGTTCTTC.

The V call is TRBV5-1, the J call TRBJ2-5; D is possibly TRBD2 (5 bases). This CDR3 contains 17 residues. In germline, CDR1 is SGHRS, CDR2 YFSETQ. Deletions cut 0 bases from V and 7 bases from J, with 22 bases between. For the CDR3, the DNA is TGCGCCAGCAGCTTGGCCTCGGGAAGTAGCACGGTAGGGACCCAGTACTTC. It is translated as CASSLASGSSTVGTQYF.

V usage is TRBV4-3 and J usage is TRBJ2-7, with 11 bases that match TRBD1. Germline lookup yields CDR1 LGHNA and CDR2 YSLEER. V lost 0 bases, J lost 5 bases, and 6 bases stayed unmatched. The length of the CDR3 is 16 residues. The CDR3, as DNA: TGCGCCAGCAGCCAAGATTTACCGGGACAGGGGGACGAGCAGTACTTC. This codes for CASSQDLPGQGDEQYF.

The chain recombines TRBV11-2 with TRBJ2-7; TRBD2 matches 12 bases. The CDR3 sequence is 18 residues long. J lost 2 bases, V lost 5 bases, and 13 bases had no gene match. In germline, CDR1 is SGHAT, CDR2 FQNNGV. The CDR3 reads CASSTPLAGGPNTYEQYF. CDR3 DNA: TGTGCCAGCAGCACCCCTCTAGCGGGAGGGCCAAACACCTACGAGCAGTACTTC. Using reference TRBV11-2 and TRBJ2-7 for the parts outside the CDR3, the full variable domain is EAGVAQSPRYKIIEKRQSVAFWCNPISGHATLYWYQQILGQGPKLLIQFQNNGVVDDSQLPKDRFSAERLKGVDSTLKIQPAKLEDSAVYLCASSTPLAGGPNTYEQYFGPGTRLTVT.

This sequence joins TRBV5-1 and TRBJ2-3; 11 nucleotides line up with TRBD2. CDR3 size: 16 residues. V lost 5 bases, J lost 2 bases, and 7 bases stayed unmatched. The germline V gene encodes CDR1 SGHRS and CDR2 YFSETQ. CDR3 DNA sequence: TGCGCCAGCAGTAGCGGACTAGCGGGCATCACAGATACGCAGTATTTT. Residues: CASSSGLAGITDTQYF.

This clone was counted only a few times. This rearrangement joins TRBV18 to TRBJ2-3; 7 positions match TRBD1. The CDR3 extends over 16 amino acids. Germline CDR1 is KGHSH and CDR2 is LQKENI. Trimming at V came to 3 bases and at J to 2 bases, leaving 8 bases not matched to a gene. DNA of the CDR3: TGTGCCAGCTCACCGCCGGGACAGACTTTCACAGATACGCAGTATTTT. Amino acids: CASSPPGQTFTDTQYF.

The chain has TRBV7-9 and TRBJ2-2; D is unclear. The CDR3 totals 13 residues. V was cut by 6 bases and J by 1 base, with 6 bases left in between. CDR1 is SEHNR and CDR2 is FQNEAQ in the germline V gene (reference sequence). The CDR3 here is CASRPRNTGELFF. The CDR3 nucleotides read TGTGCCAGCAGGCCGCGGAACACCGGGGAGCTGTTTTTT.

The chain joins TRBV9 to TRBJ2-1; tentatively, D is TRBD1 (6 bases). The V gene lost 0 bases and the J gene lost 2 bases, with 12 bases spanning the gap. Germline V CDR1 and CDR2: SGDLS, YYNGEE. There are 16 residues in the CDR3. The CDR3 region has the DNA TGTGCCAGCAGCGTAGAGTTCAGGGGTACCTACAATGAGCAGTTCTTC. It specifies CASSVEFRGTYNEQFF.

CDR3 in amino acids: CASSQDWGHEQFF. The CDR3, as DNA: TGTGCCAGCAGCCAAGATTGGGGGCATGAGCAGTTCTTC. The chain recombines TRBV4-2 with TRBJ2-1; maybe TRBD1 (6 bases). CDR3 length: 13 residues. Per germline, CDR1 LGHNA and CDR2 YNFKEQ. V lost 0 bases to trimming and J lost 8 bases, with 8 bases between them.

The chain links TRBV4-3 to TRBJ1-4; no clear D. Germline CDR1 LGHNA, CDR2 YSLEER. Trimming removed 1 base at V and 4 bases at J, with 7 bases between. CDR3 length: 14 residues. The CDR3 region is CASSQAGNNEKLFF. The CDR3 nucleotides are TGCGCCAGCAGCCAAGCCGGGAATAATGAAAAACTGTTTTTT.

The V call is TRBV19, the J call TRBJ1-4; D remains unclear. The germline V gene has CDR1 LNHDA and CDR2 SQIVND (reference sequence). The CDR3 extends over 15 amino acids. V lost 3 bases and J lost 0, with 8 bases in between. CDR3 in DNA: TGTGCCAGTAGTATCCAGACACCAACTAATGAAAAACTGTTTTTT. Encoded protein: CASSIQTPTNEKLFF.

As to this clone: One junction end does not reproduce the germline sequence, and a read error may be involved. This chain connects TRBV7-7 to TRBJ2-2; D call uncertain. The CDR3 length is 13 residues. Germline CDR1 SSHAT, CDR2 FNYEAQ (reference sequence). CDR3 coding DNA: TGTGCTAGCACCAGGATTTTCTCCGGGGAGCTGTTTTTT. Translating it yields CASTRIFSGELFF.

The chain employs TRBV15 and TRBJ1-3; D is uncertain. Germline-derived CDR1 and CDR2 are LNHNV and YYDKDF (reference sequence). V gave up 4 bases and J gave up 4 bases, with 14 bases separating them. There are 15 residues in the CDR3. Here the CDR3 reads CATSTRHGPGNTIYF. The CDR3 DNA follows: TGTGCCACCAGCACCAGACATGGCCCCGGAAACACCATATATTTT.

The rearrangement links TRBV5-1 to TRBJ2-1, with 12 bases matching TRBD2. With 1 base clipped from V and 5 bases from J, the junction kept 4 bases outside the gene matches. CDR3 length equals 16 residues. Germline values: CDR1 SGHRS, CDR2 YFSETQ. The CDR3 coding sequence is TGCGCCAGCAGCTTGCTAGCGGGGGGGCCTAACAATGAGCAGTTCTTC. It is translated as CASSLLAGGPNNEQFF.